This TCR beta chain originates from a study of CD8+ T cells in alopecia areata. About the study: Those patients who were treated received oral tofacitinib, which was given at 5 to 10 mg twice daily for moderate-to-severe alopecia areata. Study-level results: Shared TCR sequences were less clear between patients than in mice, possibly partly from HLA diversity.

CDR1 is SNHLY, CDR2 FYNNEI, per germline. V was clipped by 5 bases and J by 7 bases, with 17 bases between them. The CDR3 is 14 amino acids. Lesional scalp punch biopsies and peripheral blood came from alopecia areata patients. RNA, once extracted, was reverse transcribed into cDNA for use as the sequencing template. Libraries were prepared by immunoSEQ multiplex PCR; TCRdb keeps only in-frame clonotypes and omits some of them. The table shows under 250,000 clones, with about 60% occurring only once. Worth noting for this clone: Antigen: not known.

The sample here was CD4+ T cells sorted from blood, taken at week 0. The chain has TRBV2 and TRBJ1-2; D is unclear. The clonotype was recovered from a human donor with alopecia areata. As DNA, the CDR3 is TGTGCCAGCAGTTTAGGTAGTCTGTATCCTGGCTACACCTTC. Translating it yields CASSLGSLYPGYTF.